Below are 18 T cell receptor beta chains sequenced from a single sample in a study of identical twins. TCRdb redid the calling of the 5' RACE reads with MiXCR, one entry per CDR3 protein. The sample has under 900,000 distinct CDR3 sequences, 15% to 20% seen once. These data were also filed under a second study, of T cells expressing NK-cell markers.

The sample was PBMCs. These receptors were collected from a young woman in good health.

This clonotype occurred many times. This rearrangement joins TRBV20-1 to TRBJ2-2, with D perhaps matching TRBD1 (5 bases). This CDR3 spans 15 amino acids. The V end was cut by 3 bases, the J end by 5 bases, with 16 bases between. Germline CDR1 and CDR2: DFQATT and SNEGSKA (reference sequence). The CDR3 nucleotides are TGCAGTGCTAGCGCAACAGGACGTGGTACCGGGGAGCTGTTTTTT. Amino acids: CSASATGRGTGELFF.

This clonotype came up a few times. The rearrangement uses TRBV6-4 and TRBJ2-3, with 11 bases lining up with TRBD2. V was clipped by 6 bases and J by 4 bases; unmatched bases: 6. The CDR3 extends over 15 amino acids. CDR1 MRHNA and CDR2 SNTAGT come from the germline V gene. The CDR3 loop is CASSLSGGESDTQYF. In DNA, the CDR3 is TGTGCCAGCAGCCTTAGCGGGGGGGAGTCAGATACGCAGTATTTT.

V and J are TRBV20-1 and TRBJ2-5, with 12 bases that match TRBD2. V lost 5 bases, J lost 0 bases, and 4 bases stayed unmatched. The CDR3 has 15 residues. The germline CDR1 and CDR2 sequences are DFQATT and SNEGSKA (reference sequence). The CDR3 DNA sequence: TGCAGTGCTGACCGACTAGCGGGAGACCAAGAGACCCAGTACTTC. This translates into CSADRLAGDQETQYF.

This chain joins TRBV29-1 and TRBJ2-5, with D perhaps assigned TRBD1 or TRBD2 (5 bases each). The CDR3 extends over 12 amino acids. V was pared by 4 bases and J by 5 bases, with 11 bases between. CDR1 is SQVTM and CDR2 is ANQGSEA in the germline V gene. CDR3 amino acids: CSVGGGVETQYF. In DNA form, the CDR3 reads TGCAGCGTTGGTGGGGGTGTGGAGACCCAGTACTTC. Full variable domain (outside the CDR3, taken from reference TRBV29-1 and TRBJ2-5): SAVISQKPSRDICQRGTSLTIQCQVDSQVTMMFWYRQQPGQSLTLIATANQGSEATYESGFVIDKFPISRPNLTFSTLTVSNMSPEDSSIYLCSVGGGVETQYFGPGTRLLVL.

The rearrangement uses TRBV20-1 and TRBJ1-5; 10 bases match TRBD1. Germline loops: CDR1 DFQATT, CDR2 SNEGSKA (reference sequence). Germline trimming cut 3 bases from V and 7 bases from J; bases unmatched to any gene: 3. This CDR3 comprises 13 residues. As DNA, the CDR3 is TGCAGTGCTAGGCGGGACAGGGGCCAGCCCCAGCATTTT. It encodes CSARRDRGQPQHF.

The table lists this clonotype with a few counts. The genes are TRBV7-2 and TRBJ2-3, with a tentative D call TRBD2 (5 bases). The CDR3 totals 14 residues. V was cut by 1 base and J by 7 bases, with 12 bases left in between. Germline V gene sequence: CDR1 SGHTA, CDR2 FQGNSA. The CDR3 sequence: CASSLGGSSNTQYF. The CDR3 DNA is TGTGCCAGCAGCTTAGGCGGGTCCTCGAATACGCAGTATTTT.

The J gene is TRBJ2-3, the V gene TRBV21-1; TRBD1, the table's D call, was not compared with the DNA. TRBV21-1 has pseudogene status. This CDR3 region has 16 residues. The CDR3 loop reads CASSKAQFPPRDTQYF. DNA for the CDR3: TGTGCCAGCAGCAAAGCGCAATTTCCCCCGAGGGATACGCAGTATTTT.

This clonotype appeared a few times. In nucleotides, the CDR3 is TGTGCCAGCAGGCTGACAGGGAGAACTGAAGCTTTCTTT. It encodes CASRLTGRTEAFF. The J gene is TRBJ1-1, the V gene TRBV6-1, with 7 bases fitting TRBD1. Germline trimming cut 6 bases from V and 5 bases from J; bases unmatched to any gene: 6. Per the germline V gene, CDR1 is MNHNS and CDR2 is SASEGT. This CDR3 has 13 residues.

The chain carries TRBV6-5 and TRBJ2-5, with D perhaps being TRBD1 or TRBD2 (6 bases each). This CDR3 spans 15 amino acids. CDR1 and CDR2 (germline): MNHEY, SVGAGI. The V gene lost 4 bases and the J gene lost 2 bases, with 14 bases spanning the gap. The CDR3 DNA is TGTGCCAGCAGTTCCAGTCGGGGGCCGCAAGAGACCCAGTACTTC. Translating gives CASSSSRGPQETQYF.

V and J are TRBV3-1 and TRBJ2-2, with D possibly TRBD2 on 5 matching bases. The CDR3 spans 13 residues. The germline V gene encodes CDR1 LGHDT and CDR2 YNNKEL (reference sequence). Between the trimmed V and J ends, which lost 6 bases and 6 bases, there was a span of 11 bases. The CDR3, as DNA: TGTGCCAGCAGGCCAACTAGACCCGGGGAGCTGTTTTTT. This codes for CASRPTRPGELFF.

This clonotype was detected only a few times. The rearrangement uses TRBV12-3 or TRBV12-4 and TRBJ2-1; D call uncertain. This CDR3 contains 13 residues. The V and J ends lost 2 bases and 7 bases respectively, with 9 bases between them. This CDR3 reads CASSLWGPNEQFF. The CDR3 DNA reads as TGTGCCAGCAGTTTATGGGGTCCGAATGAGCAGTTCTTC.

Only a few counts were recorded for this clonotype. This rearrangement joins TRBV20-1 to TRBJ2-3; TRBD2 matches 7 bases. This CDR3 is built from 14 residues. CDR1 DFQATT and CDR2 SNEGSKA come from the germline V gene (reference sequence). Trimming took 1 base from V and 2 from J; bases not matched to a gene: 3. The CDR3 loop reads CSARVGLTTDTQYF. The CDR3 DNA reads as TGCAGTGCTAGAGTGGGACTAACCACAGATACGCAGTATTTT.

The rearrangement links TRBV9 to TRBJ1-2, with D unclear. The V and J ends lost 3 bases and 13 bases respectively, with 10 bases between them. The CDR3 length is 10 residues. CDR1 is SGDLS and CDR2 is YYNGEE in the germline V gene. For the CDR3, the DNA is TGTGCCAGCAGCGCCGGGAGAGCCACCTTC. This codes for CASSAGRATF.

There are a few counts of this clonotype. The chain employs TRBV12-3 or TRBV12-4 and TRBJ2-5, with 9 bases aligning to TRBD2. There are 15 residues in the CDR3. With 0 bases clipped from V and 4 bases from J, the junction kept 3 bases outside the gene matches. The CDR3 DNA follows: TGTGCCAGCAGTTTAGCGCGGGGGGGCCTAGAGACCCAGTACTTC. This gives the protein CASSLARGGLETQYF.

In DNA, the CDR3 is TGTGCCAGCGGCCGCGGGGTGAATTCCTACGAGCAGTACTTC. This gives the protein CASGRGVNSYEQYF. The chain employs TRBV6-1 and TRBJ2-7; tentatively, D is TRBD2 (6 bases). In germline, CDR1 is MNHNS, CDR2 SASEGT. There are 14 residues in the CDR3. V lost 8 bases and J 1 base, leaving 15 bases between the germline ends.

This clonotype showed up just a few times. The chain employs TRBV12-3 or TRBV12-4 and TRBJ2-1; D gene ambiguous. The CDR3 loop spans 14 amino acids. V was shortened by 10 bases and J by 0 bases, with 13 bases between the two germline ends. CDR3 coding DNA: TGTGCCACCTGGAGAACAGACTCCTACAATGAGCAGTTCTTC. This sequence encodes CATWRTDSYNEQFF.

Comment on this clonotype: At one end, the junction sequence differs from germline, possibly due to a read error. The chain combines TRBV5-6 with TRBJ1-1, with D uncertain. CDR1 and CDR2 from the germline V gene are SGHDT and YYEEEE. The CDR3 is made up of 13 amino acids. The CDR3 reads CAGSPDLAPEAFF. CDR3 bases: TGTGCCGGCAGCCCTGACTTGGCCCCTGAAGCTTTCTTT.

This clonotype occurred many times. The V gene is TRBV12-3 or TRBV12-4, the J gene TRBJ2-1; D is ambiguous. Trimming left V 2 bases short and J 9 bases short, with 5 bases between. CDR3 length: 11 amino acids. The CDR3 DNA sequence: TGTGCCAGCAGTTTAATCGCTGAGCAGTTCTTC. Its protein is CASSLIAEQFF.